The sequence of this TCR beta chain was determined in a study of post-analysis software for immune sequencing data. Tagging with unique molecular identifiers was a feature of the TCR beta cDNA libraries. TCRdb fed the PCR reads into MiXCR, producing one record per CDR3 protein. This table has 250,000 to 300,000 distinct CDR3 sequences, 35% to 40% appearing once. This clonotype has at least ten counts. The receptor's source is a girl between 10 and 17 years old with multiple sclerosis. The source material was blood.

The CDR3 sequence is CSARVHGLAGGQETQYF. The CDR3 coding sequence is TGCAGTGCTAGAGTTCACGGACTAGCGGGGGGCCAAGAGACCCAGTACTTC. This chain connects TRBV20-1 to TRBJ2-5; 14 bases match TRBD2. Germline values: CDR1 DFQATT, CDR2 SNEGSKA (reference sequence). Trimming took 1 base from V and 1 from J; bases not matched to a gene: 5. CDR3 length: 17 residues.